These 17 T cell receptor beta chains were sequenced from one sample in a study of blood T cell repertoires in COVID-19. Sequenced by immunoSEQ multiplex PCR; TCRdb stores in-frame clones only, minus some. The sample carries 300,000 to 350,000 clones, 70% to 90% recorded once. Specimen: peripheral blood. The receptors stem from a woman in her twenties or thirties with COVID-19, enrolled during active disease.

In the case of this clone: Other DNA variants within this sample encode the same CDR3. The chain recombines TRBV12-3 or TRBV12-4 with TRBJ1-1; D gene uncertain. The CDR3 spans 12 residues. V was trimmed by 4 bases and J by 5 bases, leaving 8 bases between them. DNA for the CDR3: TGTGCCAGCAGTTACGGAGGGACTGAAGCTTTCTTT. The encoded protein is CASSYGGTEAFF.

This rearrangement joins TRBV19 to TRBJ2-2; no clear D gene. Germline V gives CDR1 LNHDA, CDR2 SQIVND (reference sequence). The V and J ends lost 5 bases and 6 bases respectively, with 7 bases between them. The CDR3 spans 12 residues. Here the CDR3 DNA reads TGTGCCAGTAGTCGGGTGGCCGGGGAGCTGTTTTTT. This gives the protein CASSRVAGELFF.

The V gene is TRBV30, the J gene TRBJ1-3; possible D gene TRBD1, 6 bases. Germline CDR1 reads GTSNPN; CDR2 reads SVGIG (reference sequence). V shed 5 bases and J shed 2 bases, with 10 bases lying between them. The CDR3 runs to 13 residues. The CDR3, as DNA: TGTGCCTGGGAATGGGGGCCTGGAAACACCATATATTTT. This codes for CAWEWGPGNTIYF.

The chain is built from TRBV4-1 and TRBJ2-7, with D perhaps matching TRBD1 (5 bases). The germline V gene has CDR1 MGHRA and CDR2 YSYEKL. The CDR3 runs to 13 residues. The germline V and J ends were trimmed by 1 base and 5 bases, with 9 bases remaining between them. Written as DNA, the CDR3 is TGCGCCAGCAGCCAAGGGGGCGAAAACGAGCAGTACTTC. Its translation is CASSQGGENEQYF.

The chain combines TRBV10-2 with TRBJ1-1; D is uncertain. Trimming took 4 bases from V and 0 from J, leaving 9 bases between them. CDR1 and CDR2 from the germline V gene are WSHSY and SAAADI. The CDR3 contains 14 residues. The CDR3 DNA is TGCGCCAGCAGTGTCCCAGCGATGAACACTGAAGCTTTCTTT. Its protein is CASSVPAMNTEAFF.

This chain uses TRBV2 with TRBJ2-7, with D possibly being TRBD2 (7 bases). Trimming removed 6 bases at V and 1 base at J, with 13 bases between. Germline CDR1 and CDR2: SNHLY and FYNNEI. The CDR3 loop spans 14 amino acids. The CDR3 bases are TGTGCCAGCAGGGGGGGGGACACGTCCTACGAGCAGTACGTC. Its protein is CASRGGDTSYEQYV.

This rearrangement joins TRBV4-2 to TRBJ2-5; 8 bases are shared with TRBD1. Germline CDR1 and CDR2: LGHNA and YNFKEQ. V dropped 0 bases and J dropped 6; count of bases not matched to a gene: 12. The CDR3 is 17 residues long. The DNA for the CDR3 is TGTGCCAGCAGCCAAGATCTAGGGGCAGGGGGCGCCCAGACCCAGTACTTC. This gives the protein CASSQDLGAGGAQTQYF.

This rearrangement joins TRBV7-2 to TRBJ1-2; possibly TRBD1 for D (5 bases). Trimming shortened V by 3 bases and J by 4 bases, and 18 bases separated the two germline ends. CDR1 and CDR2 (germline): SGHTA, FQGNSA. This CDR3 is built from 16 residues. CDR3 nucleotides: TGTGCCAGCAGCTTCAATGCGTGGCGGGACCCCTATGGCTACACCTTC. The encoded protein is CASSFNAWRDPYGYTF.

The CDR3 region is CASSELFSGNTIYF. DNA of the CDR3: TGTGCCAGCAGTGAGCTATTCTCTGGAAACACCATATATTTT. This chain connects TRBV2 to TRBJ1-3; the D is unclear. CDR1 is SNHLY and CDR2 is FYNNEI in the germline V gene. Trimming removed 3 bases from V and 0 bases from J, with 6 bases in between. This CDR3 is built from 14 residues.

The chain couples TRBV11-2 to TRBJ1-3; D perhaps matches TRBD1 (6 bases). Germline V CDR1 and CDR2: SGHAT, FQNNGV. The CDR3 has 18 residues. The V and J ends lost 4 bases and 0 bases respectively, with 19 bases between them. This CDR3 reads CASSSALAARGSGNTIYF. The CDR3 DNA reads as TGTGCCAGCAGCTCTGCCCTGGCGGCCAGGGGCTCTGGAAACACCATATATTTT.

This clone appeared once. In nucleotides, the CDR3 is TGTGCCAGCAGGAGCGGGGGAAGCACAGATACGCAGTATTTT. Protein: CASRSGGSTDTQYF. The chain combines TRBV7-2 with TRBJ2-3; 8 nucleotides agree with TRBD2. The CDR3 totals 14 residues. Losses at the gene ends were 6 bases for V and 0 bases for J; bases not matched to a gene: 2. Germline CDR1 reads SGHTA; CDR2 reads FQGNSA.

J is TRBJ1-2 and V is TRBV5-1, with 8 bases that match TRBD1. V dropped 4 bases and J dropped 8; count of bases not matched to a gene: 13. The germline CDR1 and CDR2 sequences are SGHRS and YFSETQ. The CDR3 loop spans 15 amino acids. CDR3 nucleotide sequence: TGCGCCAGCAGCCCCCCGTCCGGGACAGGAGTCGGCTACACCTTC. Protein sequence: CASSPPSGTGVGYTF.

The V gene is TRBV9, the J gene TRBJ2-5; D unresolved. V shed 0 bases and J shed 3 bases, with 6 bases lying between them. Germline CDR1 is SGDLS and CDR2 is YYNGEE. The CDR3 has 13 amino acids. CDR3: CASSVAPKETQYF. The CDR3 DNA reads TGTGCCAGCAGCGTAGCTCCTAAAGAGACCCAGTACTTC.

The J gene is TRBJ1-1, the V gene TRBV28; D is unclear. V shed 6 bases and J shed 6 bases, with 20 bases lying between them. The CDR3 length is 15 residues. Per the germline V gene, CDR1 is MDHEN and CDR2 is SYDVKM. CDR3: CASRPHGSQGAEAFF. CDR3 bases: TGTGCCAGCAGACCCCATGGTTCCCAAGGAGCTGAAGCTTTCTTT. The variable domain in full, with the rest retrieved from reference TRBV28 and TRBJ1-1, is DVKVTQSSRYLVKRTGEKVFLECVQDMDHENMFWYRQDPGLGLRLIYFSYDVKMKEKGDIPEGYSVSREKKERFSLILESASTNQTSMYLCASRPHGSQGAEAFFGQGTRLTVV.

The chain uses TRBV18 and TRBJ1-1; D is undetermined. CDR3 length: 12 amino acids. V was cut by 2 bases and J by 7 bases, with 8 bases left in between. Germline values: CDR1 KGHSH, CDR2 LQKENI. The CDR3 protein is CASSPERIEAFF. Here the CDR3 DNA reads TGTGCCAGCTCACCAGAGAGGATTGAAGCTTTCTTT.

This clone was counted a few times. The chain joins TRBV2 to TRBJ1-2; possibly TRBD1 for D (6 bases). The CDR3 extends over 16 amino acids. V shed 8 bases and J shed 3 bases, with 22 bases lying between them. Germline V gives CDR1 SNHLY, CDR2 FYNNEI. For the CDR3, the DNA is TGTGCCAGCCAGAGGGACCAAAGGGGGATGGACTATGGCTACACCTTC. Translation gives CASQRDQRGMDYGYTF. Complete variable domain (other parts from reference TRBV2 and TRBJ1-2): EPEVTQTPSHQVTQMGQEVILRCVPISNHLYFYWYRQILGQKVEFLVSFYNNEISEKSEIFDDQFSVERPDGSNFTLKIRSTKLEDSAMYFCASQRDQRGMDYGYTFGSGTRLTVV.

J is TRBJ2-1 and V is TRBV4-2; D call uncertain. The CDR3 is 13 residues long. The ends were cut back, 3 bases at V and 5 bases at J, with 8 bases in the middle. The germline V gene encodes CDR1 LGHNA and CDR2 YNFKEQ. CDR3 amino acids: CASSHPENNEQFF. CDR3 DNA sequence: TGTGCCAGCAGCCATCCTGAGAACAATGAGCAGTTCTTC.